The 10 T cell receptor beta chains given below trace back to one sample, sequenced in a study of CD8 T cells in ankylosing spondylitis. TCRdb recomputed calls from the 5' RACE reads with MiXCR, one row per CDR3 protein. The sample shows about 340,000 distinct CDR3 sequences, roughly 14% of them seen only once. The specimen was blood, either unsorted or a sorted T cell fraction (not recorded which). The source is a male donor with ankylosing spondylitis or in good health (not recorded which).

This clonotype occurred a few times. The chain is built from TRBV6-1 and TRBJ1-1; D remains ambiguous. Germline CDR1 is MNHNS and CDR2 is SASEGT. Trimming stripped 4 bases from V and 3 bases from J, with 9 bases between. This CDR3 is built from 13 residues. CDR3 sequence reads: CASSVTVYTEAFF. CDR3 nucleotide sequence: TGTGCCAGCAGTGTGACTGTATACACTGAAGCTTTCTTT.

CDR3 DNA sequence: TGTGCCAGCAGCTTAGCTACCGTAAGGGGGCGCCTCACCGGGGAGCTGTTTTTT. Its protein product is CASSLATVRGRLTGELFF. The chain employs TRBV13 and TRBJ2-2; 7 nucleotides line up with TRBD1. The germline V gene encodes CDR1 PRHDT and CDR2 FYEKMQ (reference sequence). The CDR3 is made up of 18 amino acids. V trimming: 1 base; J trimming: 4 bases; junction bases outside the gene matches: 12.

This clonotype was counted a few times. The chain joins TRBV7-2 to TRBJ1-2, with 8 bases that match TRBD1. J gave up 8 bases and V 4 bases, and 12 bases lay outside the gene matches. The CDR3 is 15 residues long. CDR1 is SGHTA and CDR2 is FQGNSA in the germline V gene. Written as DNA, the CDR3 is TGTGCCAGCAGCTCATACACCTCAGGGGGCCCGGGCTACACCTTC. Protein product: CASSSYTSGGPGYTF.

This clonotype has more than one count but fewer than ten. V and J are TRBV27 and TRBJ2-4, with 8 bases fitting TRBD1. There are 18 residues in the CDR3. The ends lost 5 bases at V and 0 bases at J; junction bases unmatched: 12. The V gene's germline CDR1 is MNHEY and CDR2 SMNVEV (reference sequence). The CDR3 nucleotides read TGTGCCAGCAGTCCCTGGTCGGACAGGGCCTTAGCCAAAAACATTCAGTACTTC. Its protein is CASSPWSDRALAKNIQYF.

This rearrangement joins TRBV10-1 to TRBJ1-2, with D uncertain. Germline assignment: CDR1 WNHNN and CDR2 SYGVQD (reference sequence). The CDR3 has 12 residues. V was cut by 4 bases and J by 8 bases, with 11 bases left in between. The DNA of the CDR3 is TGCGCCAGCAGTGCTACGGGAGGCGGCTACACCTTC. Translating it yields CASSATGGGYTF.

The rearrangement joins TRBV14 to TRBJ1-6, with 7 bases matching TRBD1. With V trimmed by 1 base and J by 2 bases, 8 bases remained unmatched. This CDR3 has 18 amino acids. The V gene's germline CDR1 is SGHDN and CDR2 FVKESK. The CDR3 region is CASSQGTRDSAYNSPLHF. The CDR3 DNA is TGTGCCAGCAGCCAAGGAACCCGGGACAGCGCCTATAATTCACCCCTCCACTTT.

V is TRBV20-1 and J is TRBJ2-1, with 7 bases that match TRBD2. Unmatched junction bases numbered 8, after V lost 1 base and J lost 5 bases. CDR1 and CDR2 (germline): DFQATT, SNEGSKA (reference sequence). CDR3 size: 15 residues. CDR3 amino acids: CSARVVGRGNNEQFF. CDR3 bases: TGCAGTGCTAGAGTGGTGGGGCGGGGGAACAATGAGCAGTTCTTC.

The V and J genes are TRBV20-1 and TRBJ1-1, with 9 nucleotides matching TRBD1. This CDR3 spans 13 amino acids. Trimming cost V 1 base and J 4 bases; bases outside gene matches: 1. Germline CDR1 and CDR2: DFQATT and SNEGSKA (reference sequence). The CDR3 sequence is CSARVTGGTEAFF. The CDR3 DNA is TGCAGTGCTAGAGTGACAGGGGGCACTGAAGCTTTCTTT.

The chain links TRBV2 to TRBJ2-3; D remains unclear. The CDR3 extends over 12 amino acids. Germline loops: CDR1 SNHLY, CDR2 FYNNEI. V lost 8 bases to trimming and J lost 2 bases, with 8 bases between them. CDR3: CASAIVTDTQYF. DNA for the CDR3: TGTGCCAGCGCCATAGTCACAGATACGCAGTATTTT.

The CDR3 loop reads CASSPTVQGANVLTF. The CDR3 DNA reads as TGTGCCAGCAGCCCAACAGTCCAAGGGGCCAACGTCCTGACTTTC. This sequence joins TRBV12-3 or TRBV12-4 and TRBJ2-6; D gene unclear. The CDR3 length is 15 residues. V was shortened by 6 bases and J by 4 bases, with 13 bases between the two germline ends.